Each of the 19 T cell receptor beta chains below was sequenced from the same sample in a study of Graves' ophthalmopathy and Graves' hyperthyroidism (dated by TCRdb to between 2018 and 2020). These reads were obtained on an Illumina HiSeq 2000. TCR beta CDR3 regions were amplified from RNA transcripts for repertoire sequencing. A first-round RT-PCR used HTBI primers with the Qiagen OneStep RT-PCR kit, followed by a second-round multiplex PCR, size selection and purification. TCRdb trimmed the raw reads at Q25, called clones with MiXCR and kept productive beta chains. Entries that share a CDR3 protein sequence are merged under the most common genes and DNA. The sample profile shows about 58,000 distinct CDR3 sequences; less than 65% of them were found once. In total, the top ten clones hold over 3.5% of the sample. The material sequenced was peripheral blood. These receptors all come from an adult woman with Graves' ophthalmopathy.

The CDR3 protein is CSARDRASPNEQFF. CDR3 coding DNA: TGCAGTGCTAGAGATCGCGCTAGCCCCAATGAGCAGTTCTTC. The chain couples TRBV20-1 to TRBJ2-1; D is perhaps TRBD2 (5 bases). Trimming took 0 bases from V and 6 from J, leaving 12 bases between them. CDR1 and CDR2 from the germline V gene are DFQATT and SNEGSKA (reference sequence). The CDR3 totals 14 residues.

Note on this clonotype: The junction shows a germline mismatch at one end, possibly a read error. The chain recombines TRBV5-5 with TRBJ1-4; a weak D match, TRBD1 (6 bases). The CDR3 consists of 16 residues. CDR1 SGHKS and CDR2 YYEKEE come from the germline V gene (reference sequence). Here the CDR3 reads CASSFDRIGGDERLFF. Written as DNA, the CDR3 is TGTGCCAGCAGCTTCGACAGGATCGGGGGGGATGAAAGACTGTTTTTT.

The CDR3 protein is CATSSTADRELFF. Here the CDR3 DNA reads TGTGCCACCAGCTCGACAGCAGACAGGGAGCTGTTTTTT. The chain has TRBV15 and TRBJ2-2, with D tentatively TRBD1 (5 bases). The V end lost 5 bases, the J end lost 9 bases, and 13 bases lay between the germline ends. The CDR3 totals 13 residues. The germline V gene encodes CDR1 LNHNV and CDR2 YYDKDF (reference sequence).

This chain joins TRBV7-9 and TRBJ1-2; TRBD1 matches at 7 bases. From germline, CDR1 is SEHNR and CDR2 FQNEAQ (reference sequence). The V and J ends lost 3 bases and 2 bases, in that order; junction bases with no gene match: 9. CDR3 size: 16 residues. The CDR3 DNA follows: TGTGCCAGCAGCTTCCCAGGACAGGCGCAAAACTATGGCTACACCTTC. Encoded protein: CASSFPGQAQNYGYTF.

Points on this clonotype: The CDR3 does not end in the conserved phenylalanine or tryptophan, so this is likely a read error. The DNA is omitted, as the CDR3 cannot be located on it reliably, and the CDR3 follows TCRdb's listing. The CDR3 sequence is CASSPTEFY. The chain recombines TRBV6-6 with TRBJ1-1. The CDR3 is 9 amino acids long, termini counted. Germline CDR1 MNHNY, CDR2 SVGAGI (reference sequence).

This clonotype was observed many times. V is TRBV7-9 and J is TRBJ1-4, with D possibly TRBD1 on 5 matching bases. Between the trimmed V and J ends, which lost 1 base and 15 bases, there was a span of 12 bases. The CDR3 totals 12 residues. Germline CDR1 and CDR2: SEHNR and FQNEAQ (reference sequence). CDR3 amino acids: CASSLEDIGVFF. For the CDR3, the DNA is TGTGCCAGCAGCTTAGAGGATATAGGGGTGTTTTTT.

The V call is TRBV7-9, the J call TRBJ1-6; D is perhaps TRBD1 (5 bases). CDR1 is SEHNR and CDR2 is FQNEAQ in the germline V gene (reference sequence). This CDR3 spans 15 amino acids. With 0 bases removed from V and 5 bases from J, the gap between germline ends came to 8 bases. In nucleotides, the CDR3 is TGTGCCAGCAGCTTAGCGGGGCTTAATAATTCACCCCTCCACTTT. This translates into CASSLAGLNNSPLHF.

Remarks on this clonotype: At one end, the junction sequence differs from germline, possibly due to a read error. The J gene is TRBJ1-3, the V gene TRBV7-3, with 8 bases identical to TRBD1. Germline CDR1 and CDR2: SGHTA and FQGTGA. The CDR3 has 13 residues. The CDR3 nucleotides read TGTGCCGCGACTCTGGGGACAGGAAACACCATGTATTTT. Translating it yields CAATLGTGNTMYF.

This clonotype was detected ten times or more. The chain combines TRBV27 with TRBJ2-2; 12 nucleotides agree with TRBD2. This CDR3 is 16 amino acids long. Per the germline V gene, CDR1 is MNHEY and CDR2 is SMNVEV (reference sequence). V was pared by 7 bases and J by 6 bases, with 9 bases of the junction left unmatched. The CDR3 nucleotides read TGTGCCAGCACCTTCCTAGCGGGAGGGCCGTCCGGGGAGCTGTTTTTT. Translated: CASTFLAGGPSGELFF.

The rearrangement links TRBV20-1 to TRBJ2-6, with a weak D call TRBD1 (6 bases). The V gene's germline CDR1 is DFQATT and CDR2 SNEGSKA (reference sequence). The CDR3 runs to 13 residues. V lost 3 bases, J lost 7 bases, and 10 bases lay in between. This chain's CDR3 is CSASTGTANVLTF. The CDR3 nucleotides are TGCAGTGCTAGTACCGGGACAGCCAACGTCCTGACTTTC.

This clonotype was counted ten times or more. This chain links TRBV28 with TRBJ2-3, with 9 bases matching TRBD2. Trimming cost V 10 bases and J 3 bases; bases outside gene matches: 8. Germline CDR1 reads MDHEN; CDR2 reads SYDVKM. CDR3 length: 14 amino acids. The CDR3 DNA reads as TGTGCCAAGCATAGCGGGAGTTTAACAGATACGCAGTATTTT. Translated, it gives CAKHSGSLTDTQYF.

The rearrangement uses TRBV20-1 and TRBJ1-3; tentative D call: TRBD1 (6 bases). Germline V CDR1 and CDR2: DFQATT, SNEGSKA (reference sequence). Trimming shortened V by 1 base and J by 7 bases, and 8 bases separated the two germline ends. The CDR3 runs 12 residues. CDR3 residues: CSARAGANTIYF. The CDR3 DNA reads as TGCAGTGCTAGAGCAGGGGCTAACACCATATATTTT.

In its sample, this clonotype was seen many times. This chain joins TRBV27 and TRBJ2-1; perhaps TRBD2 as D (5 bases). The germline V and J ends were trimmed by 3 bases and 7 bases, with 7 bases remaining between them. In germline, CDR1 is MNHEY, CDR2 SMNVEV (reference sequence). The CDR3 consists of 12 residues. CDR3 amino acids: CASSLGVNEQFF. The DNA of the CDR3 is TGTGCCAGCAGTTTGGGAGTAAATGAGCAGTTCTTC.

This clonotype showed up many times. The genes are TRBV3-2 and TRBJ1-5. TRBV3-2 is described as a pseudogene. The CDR3 totals 14 residues. The CDR3 sequence is CASRASAGGQPQHF. The CDR3 nucleotides read TGTGCCAGCAGGGCGAGCGCGGGAGGCCAGCCCCAGCATTTT.

This clonotype was observed a single time. The germline gene is not matched at one end of the junction; a read error may be the cause. This sequence joins TRBV15 and TRBJ1-2; the D is unclear. Germline assignment: CDR1 LNHNV and CDR2 YYDKDF (reference sequence). The CDR3 has 14 residues. CDR3 bases: TGTGCCATCAGCAGAACCCTCCCCGCCCGAGGCTACACCTTC. It yields the protein CAISRTLPARGYTF.

This clonotype was counted once. The genes are TRBV25-1 and TRBJ2-2, with D unclear. This CDR3 has 14 amino acids. CDR1 and CDR2 (germline): MGHDK, SYGVNS. Between the trimmed V and J ends, which lost 8 bases and 0 bases, there was a span of 10 bases. The CDR3 DNA sequence: TGTGCCAGCGACGACGCCCCGAACACCGGGGAGCTGTTTTTT. This translates into CASDDAPNTGELFF.

This clonotype was counted many times. CDR3 bases: TGCGCCAGCAGCTTGGGGGTACGGTCGGTGGAGACCCAGTACTTC. Translated, it gives CASSLGVRSVETQYF. The chain is built from TRBV5-1 and TRBJ2-5; no clear D gene. Trimming removed 0 bases from V and 5 bases from J, with 14 bases in between. The length of the CDR3 is 15 residues. Germline V gives CDR1 SGHRS, CDR2 YFSETQ.

This clonotype has a handful of counts. This chain uses TRBV2 with TRBJ2-1; tentative D call: TRBD2 (5 bases). Trimming took 8 bases from V and 4 from J, leaving 21 bases between them. Germline CDR1 reads SNHLY; CDR2 reads FYNNEI. CDR3 length: 16 amino acids. CDR3 DNA sequence: TGTGCCAGCTCACCACCGGAGGCGGCAGATTACAATGAGCAGTTCTTC. Protein sequence: CASSPPEAADYNEQFF.

This clonotype was found many times. The chain links TRBV9 to TRBJ2-7; weak D call: TRBD1 (6 bases). V lost 0 bases, J lost 2 bases, and 9 bases lay in between. CDR3 size: 14 residues. Germline V CDR1 and CDR2: SGDLS, YYNGEE. This chain's CDR3 is CASSVADRTYEQYF. Here the CDR3 DNA reads TGTGCCAGCAGCGTAGCTGACAGGACCTACGAGCAGTACTTC.